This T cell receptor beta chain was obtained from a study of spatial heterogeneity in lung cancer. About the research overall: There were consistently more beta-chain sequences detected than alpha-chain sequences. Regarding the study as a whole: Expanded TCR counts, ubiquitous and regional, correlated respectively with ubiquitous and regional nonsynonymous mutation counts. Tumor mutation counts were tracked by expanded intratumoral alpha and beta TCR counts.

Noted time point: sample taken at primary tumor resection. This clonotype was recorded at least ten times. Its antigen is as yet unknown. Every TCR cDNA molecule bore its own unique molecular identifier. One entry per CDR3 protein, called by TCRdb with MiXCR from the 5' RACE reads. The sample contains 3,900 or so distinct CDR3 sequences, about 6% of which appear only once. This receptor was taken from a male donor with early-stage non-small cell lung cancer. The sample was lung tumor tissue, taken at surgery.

The CDR3 is CARGREPLHF. DNA of the CDR3: TGTGCCAGGGGCAGGGAACCCCTCCACTTT. The chain is built from TRBV2 and TRBJ1-6, with D perhaps TRBD1 (5 bases). Germline V gene sequence: CDR1 SNHLY, CDR2 FYNNEI. Trimming took off 9 bases at V and 12 bases at J, with 9 bases between the two ends. The CDR3 runs to 10 residues.